Following are 31 T cell receptor beta chains from one sample sequenced in a study of T cell repertoires in cytomegalovirus infection. TCRdb fed the reads into MiXCR, producing one record per CDR3 protein. This sample has about 260,000 distinct CDR3 sequences, with roughly an eighth found just once. The material sequenced was PBMCs. The receptor source for this set is a human donor in good health (CMV status not recorded). Some clones in this sample may be carry-over from other donors' samples.

This clonotype appeared a few times. V and J are TRBV6-5 and TRBJ2-7, with 7 bases matching TRBD1. Germline loops: CDR1 MNHEY, CDR2 SVGAGI. With 6 bases clipped from V and 0 bases from J, the junction kept 11 bases outside the gene matches. The CDR3 is 16 residues long. The CDR3 sequence is CASSPREGTVSYEQYF. The CDR3 region has the DNA TGTGCCAGCAGCCCTCGTGAAGGGACAGTCTCCTACGAGCAGTACTTC.

The sample holds a few counts of this clonotype. The chain uses TRBV5-4 and TRBJ2-7, with 14 bases lining up with TRBD2. V dropped 5 bases and J dropped 5; count of bases not matched to a gene: 9. The CDR3 length is 16 residues. The V gene's germline CDR1 is SGHNT and CDR2 YYREEE (reference sequence). CDR3 nucleotide sequence: TGTGCCAGCAGACACGGGACTAGCGGGAGCGGAGACGAGCAGTACTTC. It translates to CASRHGTSGSGDEQYF.

The CDR3 reads CASGASGANVLTF. The CDR3 DNA is TGTGCCAGCGGGGCATCTGGGGCCAACGTCCTGACTTTC. The rearrangement joins TRBV14 to TRBJ2-6, with D maybe TRBD1 (5 bases). V was shortened by 8 bases and J by 1 base, with 6 bases between the two germline ends. The CDR3 sequence is 13 residues long. CDR1 and CDR2 (germline): SGHDN, FVKESK.

This clonotype was counted many times. This rearrangement joins TRBV7-8 to TRBJ2-3; the D gene is possibly TRBD1 (6 bases). Germline loops: CDR1 SGHVS, CDR2 FQNEAQ. The CDR3 is made up of 15 amino acids. Trimming shortened V by 5 bases and J by 2 bases, and 14 bases separated the two germline ends. CDR3 residues: CASSVTQGPTDTQYF. The CDR3 DNA sequence: TGTGCCAGCAGCGTCACACAGGGACCCACAGATACGCAGTATTTT.

This clonotype came up many times. This chain joins TRBV7-9 and TRBJ2-4; 13 bases agree with TRBD2. Trimming removed 3 bases from V and 0 bases from J; junction bases left unmatched: 5. The CDR3 covers 18 residues. Germline V gene sequence: CDR1 SEHNR, CDR2 FQNEAQ (reference sequence). In DNA, the CDR3 is TGTGCCAGCAGCTTTGGGACTAGCGGGACCCCAGCCAAAAACATTCAGTACTTC. It is translated as CASSFGTSGTPAKNIQYF.

This clonotype turned up a few times. The rearrangement joins TRBV7-9 to TRBJ1-1; D gene ambiguous. Germline loops: CDR1 SEHNR, CDR2 FQNEAQ (reference sequence). Trimming took off 5 bases at V and 5 bases at J, with 9 bases between the two ends. The CDR3 runs 12 residues. The CDR3 DNA follows: TGTGCCAGCAGCAAAGCGACAACTGAAGCTTTCTTT. Its protein product is CASSKATTEAFF. The full variable domain, completed using reference TRBV7-9 and TRBJ1-1, is DTGVSQNPRHKITKRGQNVTFRCDPISEHNRLYWYRQTLGQGPEFLTYFQNEAQLEKSRLLSDRFSAERPKGSFSTLEIQRTEQGDSAMYLCASSKATTEAFFGQGTRLTVV.

This clonotype showed up just a few times. The chain couples TRBV28 to TRBJ2-2; 11 nucleotides match TRBD2. Germline V gene sequence: CDR1 MDHEN, CDR2 SYDVKM. V shed 2 bases, J shed 2 bases, and the junction held 16 bases outside the gene matches. The CDR3 has 21 amino acids. In DNA, the CDR3 is TGTGCCAGCAGTTTACCTCGGGGCCTTGTGGGACTAGCGGAAAACACCGGGGAGCTGTTTTTT. It codes for CASSLPRGLVGLAENTGELFF.

The V gene is TRBV20-1, the J gene TRBJ2-7; no clear D. CDR1 DFQATT and CDR2 SNEGSKA come from the germline V gene (reference sequence). V shed 0 bases and J shed 0 bases, with 6 bases lying between them. This CDR3 contains 13 residues. CDR3 loop: CSARDYGSYEQYF. As DNA, the CDR3 is TGCAGTGCTAGAGATTACGGCTCCTACGAGCAGTACTTC.

Only a few counts were recorded for this clonotype. J is TRBJ1-5 and V is TRBV6-2 or TRBV6-3; D unresolved. V dropped 2 bases and J dropped 4 bases, with 6 bases sitting between them. The CDR3 is 13 residues long. Germline loops: CDR1 MNHEY, CDR2 SVGEGT. The CDR3 nucleotides read TGTGCCAGCAGTTACGCTCGGAATCAGCCCCAGCATTTT. It specifies CASSYARNQPQHF.

This clonotype was recorded a few times. CDR3 sequence: CAISTSQETQYF. DNA for the CDR3: TGTGCCATCAGTACTTCTCAAGAGACCCAGTACTTC. The chain links TRBV10-3 to TRBJ2-5, with D hard to call. CDR1 is ENHRY, CDR2 SYGVKD, per germline. Trimming removed 5 bases from V and 2 bases from J, with 6 bases in between. CDR3 length equals 12 residues.

There are many counts of this clonotype. The V gene is TRBV7-2, the J gene TRBJ2-2; 7 bases are a match to TRBD1. Germline CDR1 is SGHTA and CDR2 is FQGNSA. This CDR3 is built from 16 residues. V gave up 2 bases and J gave up 6 bases; unmatched junction bases: 9. The CDR3 loop is CASSLQGQVFAGELFF. The DNA for the CDR3 is TGTGCCAGCAGCTTACAAGGACAGGTCTTCGCCGGGGAGCTGTTTTTT.

This clonotype was seen many times. The chain is built from TRBV19 and TRBJ1-6; D unclear. The V and J ends lost 5 bases and 9 bases respectively, with 14 bases between them. CDR1 LNHDA and CDR2 SQIVND come from the germline V gene (reference sequence). This CDR3 comprises 14 residues. The CDR3: CASSPPTWSSPLHF. CDR3 DNA: TGTGCCAGTAGTCCTCCAACTTGGTCTTCACCCCTCCACTTT.

The gene calls are TRBV12-3 or TRBV12-4 and TRBJ1-1; D not resolved. CDR3 length: 14 amino acids. With 5 bases removed from V and 1 base from J, the gap between germline ends came to 11 bases. Here the CDR3 DNA reads TGTGCCAGCAGTCCCTGGCCCAAGAACACTGAAGCTTTCTTT. Amino acids: CASSPWPKNTEAFF.

This clonotype was picked up a small number of times. The chain is built from TRBV29-1 and TRBJ1-1; D not resolved. CDR1 SQVTM and CDR2 ANQGSEA come from the germline V gene. The CDR3 is 16 residues long. V gave up 1 base and J gave up 4 bases, with 19 bases separating them. CDR3 sequence reads: CSVEVQDGRPGTEAFF. The CDR3 DNA reads as TGCAGCGTTGAAGTGCAGGATGGTCGGCCCGGCACTGAAGCTTTCTTT.

This clonotype was detected many times. The rearrangement links TRBV7-9 to TRBJ1-6, with 8 bases aligning to TRBD1. Unmatched junction bases numbered 2, after V lost 3 bases and J lost 7 bases. The CDR3 totals 14 residues. Germline V gene lookup returns CDR1 SEHNR and CDR2 FQNEAQ (reference sequence). The chain's CDR3 is CASSFRGQNSPLHF. For the CDR3, the DNA is TGTGCCAGCAGCTTCAGGGGGCAAAATTCACCCCTCCACTTT. Supplemented by reference TRBV7-9 and TRBJ1-6, the full variable domain reads DTGVSQNPRHKITKRGQNVTFRCDPISEHNRLYWYRQTLGQGPEFLTYFQNEAQLEKSRLLSDRFSAERPKGSFSTLEIQRTEQGDSAMYLCASSFRGQNSPLHFGNGTRLTVT.

This clonotype was picked up many times. The chain has TRBV20-1 and TRBJ2-1, with D possibly being TRBD1 (6 bases). This CDR3 has 16 residues. CDR1 DFQATT and CDR2 SNEGSKA come from the germline V gene (reference sequence). V lost 4 bases and J lost 0, with 16 bases in between. CDR3 bases: TGCAGTGCTACAAGGGACATATCCTTCTCCTACAATGAGCAGTTCTTC. Residues: CSATRDISFSYNEQFF.

In this sample, this clonotype turned up many times. V gene TRBV7-9 combines with J gene TRBJ1-1; D is ambiguous. The CDR3 contains 13 residues. Trimming shortened V by 3 bases and J by 4 bases, and 9 bases separated the two germline ends. Looked up from germline, CDR1 is SEHNR and CDR2 is FQNEAQ (reference sequence). CDR3 sequence (DNA): TGTGCCAGCAGCTTCCCCGCAGCCACTGAAGCTTTCTTT. Translation gives CASSFPAATEAFF.

On this clonotype: At one end, the junction sequence differs from germline, possibly due to a read error. This CDR3 is CSVGSTEVRSAYF. The CDR3 nucleotides read TGCAGCGTTGGTTCGACAGAGGTAAGGTCGGCTTACTTT. V and J are TRBV29-1 and TRBJ1-1; TRBD1 might be the D (5 bases). This CDR3 spans 13 amino acids. Per germline, CDR1 SQVTM and CDR2 ANQGSEA.

The chain links TRBV29-1 to TRBJ1-2; no reliable D call. This CDR3 has 13 residues. V lost 0 bases, J lost 8 bases, and 13 bases lay in between. CDR1 is SQVTM and CDR2 is ANQGSEA in the germline V gene. The DNA for the CDR3 is TGCAGCGTTGAAGATCGAAAGGGTTGGGGCTACACCTTC. It yields the protein CSVEDRKGWGYTF.

This clonotype was recorded a few times. This chain links TRBV12-5 with TRBJ2-7; the D gene could be TRBD1 or TRBD2 (5 bases each). Deletions cut 6 bases from V and 0 bases from J, with 12 bases between. Germline values: CDR1 LGHNT, CDR2 FRNRAP. The CDR3 consists of 14 residues. The CDR3: CASGNGAVSYEQYF. CDR3 nucleotides: TGTGCTAGTGGCAACGGGGCAGTCTCCTACGAGCAGTACTTC.

This clonotype has just a few counts. This CDR3 reads CASSSVDEQYF. The DNA for the CDR3 is TGTGCCAGCAGTTCAGTAGACGAGCAGTACTTC. This chain connects TRBV2 to TRBJ2-7, with no clear D. Germline V gives CDR1 SNHLY, CDR2 FYNNEI. The CDR3 runs to 11 residues. The V gene lost 5 bases and the J gene lost 5 bases, with 7 bases spanning the gap. The full variable domain, its missing parts supplied by reference TRBV2 and TRBJ2-7, is EPEVTQTPSHQVTQMGQEVILRCVPISNHLYFYWYRQILGQKVEFLVSFYNNEISEKSEIFDDQFSVERPDGSNFTLKIRSTKLEDSAMYFCASSSVDEQYFGPGTRLTVT.

This clonotype was picked up many times. This chain joins TRBV5-6 and TRBJ2-5; D is tentatively TRBD1 or TRBD2 (5 bases each). Germline V CDR1 and CDR2: SGHDT, YYEEEE. The V gene lost 7 bases and the J gene lost 5 bases, with 15 bases spanning the gap. The CDR3 has 13 residues. The CDR3 DNA is TGTGCCAGCGCATCCGGGGCGTGGGAGACCCAGTACTTC. Translation gives CASASGAWETQYF.

This clonotype was seen repeatedly, ten times or more. The V and J genes are TRBV7-8 and TRBJ2-3, with 12 bases that match TRBD2. Trimming took 5 bases from V and 6 from J; bases not matched to a gene: 9. The CDR3 consists of 16 residues. The germline CDR1 and CDR2 sequences are SGHVS and FQNEAQ. The CDR3 sequence is CASSRATSGRGDTQYF. Here the CDR3 DNA reads TGTGCCAGCAGCCGCGCGACTAGCGGGAGAGGTGATACGCAGTATTTT.

The sample holds a few counts of this clonotype. The rearrangement joins TRBV12-3 or TRBV12-4 to TRBJ2-7; TRBD1 or TRBD2 may be the D gene (7 bases each). The CDR3 has 14 amino acids. V dropped 6 bases and J dropped 3 bases, with 15 bases sitting between them. CDR3 nucleotide sequence: TGTGCCAGCAGATCAGGGGGGGGAATCTACGAGCAGTACTTC. Protein product: CASRSGGGIYEQYF.

This clonotype occurred a few times. V gene TRBV28 combines with J gene TRBJ1-5; a weak D match, TRBD1 (5 bases). The CDR3 spans 14 residues. CDR1 and CDR2 from the germline V gene are MDHEN and SYDVKM. V was cut by 6 bases and J by 4 bases, with 13 bases left in between. The CDR3 DNA is TGTGCCAGCAGCGCCGACAGACTTAATCAGCCCCAGCATTTT. Its protein product is CASSADRLNQPQHF.

This clonotype was seen ten or more times. The chain employs TRBV19 and TRBJ1-5; 8 nucleotides agree with TRBD1. Germline V gives CDR1 LNHDA, CDR2 SQIVND (reference sequence). The junction had 8 bases not matched to a gene; V was cut back by 5 bases and J by 2 bases. There are 16 residues in the CDR3. CDR3 DNA: TGTGCCAGTAGTTCTCAGGGGGCGCGTGGCAATCAGCCCCAGCATTTT. Its protein is CASSSQGARGNQPQHF.

At least ten counts were recorded for this clonotype. The V and J genes are TRBV20-1 and TRBJ2-1, with D hard to call. This CDR3 is 15 amino acids long. Germline V gene sequence: CDR1 DFQATT, CDR2 SNEGSKA (reference sequence). Between the trimmed V and J ends, which lost 0 bases and 5 bases, there was a span of 14 bases. The CDR3 DNA follows: TGCAGTGCTAGAGATCTCGAACTTCAAAACAATGAGCAGTTCTTC. Amino acid sequence: CSARDLELQNNEQFF.

This clonotype turned up a few times. The chain uses TRBV18 and TRBJ2-3, with 7 bases identical to TRBD1. CDR3 length: 17 amino acids. The V gene end was trimmed by 3 bases and the J gene end by 2 bases; junction bases not matched to a gene: 11. Germline-derived CDR1 and CDR2 are KGHSH and LQKENI. The CDR3 protein is CASSPEDRRLTTDTQYF. In nucleotides, the CDR3 is TGTGCCAGCTCACCGGAGGACAGGCGGCTCACCACAGATACGCAGTATTTT.

This clonotype was counted a few times. This chain uses TRBV20-1 with TRBJ2-7; 9 nucleotides match TRBD1. CDR3 length: 15 amino acids. The germline V gene encodes CDR1 DFQATT and CDR2 SNEGSKA (reference sequence). The junction had 11 bases not matched to a gene; V was cut back by 5 bases and J by 3 bases. The CDR3 DNA follows: TGCAGTGCTGGCCGCCCGGGACAGGGACACTACGAGCAGTACTTC. Its translation: CSAGRPGQGHYEQYF.

This chain links TRBV12-3 or TRBV12-4 with TRBJ2-1; 7 nucleotides align to TRBD2. This CDR3 comprises 17 residues. With 5 bases clipped from V and 2 bases from J, the junction kept 12 bases outside the gene matches. The CDR3 sequence: CASSPQTLADPYNEQFF. In DNA, the CDR3 is TGTGCCAGCAGTCCTCAAACGCTAGCGGACCCCTACAATGAGCAGTTCTTC.

This sequence joins TRBV5-5 and TRBJ1-4, with D perhaps matching TRBD1 (5 bases). Trimming removed 0 bases from V and 4 bases from J, with 22 bases in between. The CDR3 is 19 amino acids. Germline CDR1 SGHKS, CDR2 YYEKEE (reference sequence). The CDR3 sequence: CASSLVFSHSFGGNEKLFF. The CDR3 DNA is TGTGCCAGCAGCTTGGTGTTTAGCCATTCATTCGGGGGTAATGAAAAACTGTTTTTT. Complete variable domain (other parts from reference TRBV5-5 and TRBJ1-4): DAGVTQSPTHLIKTRGQQVTLRCSPISGHKSVSWYQQVLGQGPQFIFQYYEKEERGRGNFPDRFSARQFPNYSSELNVNALLLGDSALYLCASSLVFSHSFGGNEKLFFGSGTQLSVL.